This entry is about one T cell receptor (beta chain). No antigen is known for it. TCRdb's copy holds only in-frame clones and misses some; the assay was immunoSEQ multiplex PCR. This sample has 110,000 to 150,000 clones, with approximately 92% found just once. This record comes from a study of cytomegalovirus exposure and HLA in healthy donors. The length of the CDR3 is 16 residues. Germline V gives CDR1 SGHDT, CDR2 YYEEEE. The V and J ends lost 0 bases and 8 bases respectively, with 20 bases between them. Findings and limits, study-wide: In the approximately 120 validation repertoires, a later analysis found that first-cohort TCR clusters tended to co-occur. Testing in vitro showed three CMV-associated chains specific for CMV antigens.

The sample taken for sequencing was PBMCs. The sequence was collected from a woman between 18 and 29 years old in good health and CMV-seropositive. The genes are TRBV5-6 and TRBJ1-2; D is perhaps TRBD1 (5 bases). CDR3 in DNA: TGTGCCAGCAGCTTGGTTGATGGCAGGGAGGTACGGGGCTACACCTTC. Amino acids: CASSLVDGREVRGYTF.